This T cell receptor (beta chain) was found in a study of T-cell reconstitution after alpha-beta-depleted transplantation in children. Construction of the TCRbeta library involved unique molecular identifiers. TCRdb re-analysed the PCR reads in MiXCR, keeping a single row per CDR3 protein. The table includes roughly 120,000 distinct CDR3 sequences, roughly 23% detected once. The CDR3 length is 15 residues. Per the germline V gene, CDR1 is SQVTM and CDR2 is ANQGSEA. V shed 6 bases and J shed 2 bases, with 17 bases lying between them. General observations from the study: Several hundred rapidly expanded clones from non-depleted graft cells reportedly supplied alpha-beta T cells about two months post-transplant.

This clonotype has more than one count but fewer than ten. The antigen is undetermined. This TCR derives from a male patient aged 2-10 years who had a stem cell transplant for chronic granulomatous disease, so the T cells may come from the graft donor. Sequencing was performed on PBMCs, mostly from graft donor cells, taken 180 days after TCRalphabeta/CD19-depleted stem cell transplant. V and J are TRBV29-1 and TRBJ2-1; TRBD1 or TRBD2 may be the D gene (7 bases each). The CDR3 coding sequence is TGCAGCGTGGAGGGGGCTAGCGGACCCTACAATGAGCAGTTCTTC. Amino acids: CSVEGASGPYNEQFF.